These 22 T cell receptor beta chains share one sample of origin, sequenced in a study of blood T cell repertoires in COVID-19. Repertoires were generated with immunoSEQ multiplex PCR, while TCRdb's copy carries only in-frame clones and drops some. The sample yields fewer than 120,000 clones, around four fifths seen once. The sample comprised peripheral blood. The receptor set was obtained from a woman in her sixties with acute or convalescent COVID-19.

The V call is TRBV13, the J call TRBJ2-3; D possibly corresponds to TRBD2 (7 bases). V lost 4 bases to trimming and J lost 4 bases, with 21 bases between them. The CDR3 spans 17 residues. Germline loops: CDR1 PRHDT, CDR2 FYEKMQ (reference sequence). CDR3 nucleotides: TGTGCCAGCAGCTCCTTGAGGGGGGGGGCCGGCCCAGATACGCAGTATTTT. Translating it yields CASSSLRGGAGPDTQYF.

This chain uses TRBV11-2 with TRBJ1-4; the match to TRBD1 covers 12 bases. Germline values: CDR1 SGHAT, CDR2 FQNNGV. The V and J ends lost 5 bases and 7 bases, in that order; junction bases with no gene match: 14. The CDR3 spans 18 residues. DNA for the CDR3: TGTGCCAGCAGCCCAGCACCCGGGACAGGGGGCGGGAGTGAAAAACTGTTTTTT. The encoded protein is CASSPAPGTGGGSEKLFF.

The CDR3 is CASSQGFLETQYF. CDR3 nucleotides: TGTGCCAGCAGCCAAGGTTTCTTGGAGACCCAGTACTTC. This chain links TRBV4-2 with TRBJ2-5; D not resolved. Germline CDR1 LGHNA, CDR2 YNFKEQ. The V and J ends lost 1 base and 5 bases respectively, with 8 bases between them. This CDR3 comprises 13 residues.

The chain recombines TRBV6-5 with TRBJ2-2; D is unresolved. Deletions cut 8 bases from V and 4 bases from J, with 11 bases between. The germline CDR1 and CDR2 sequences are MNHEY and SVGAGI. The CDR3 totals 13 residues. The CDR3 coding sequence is TGTGCCAGCGGAAGTTCGGGCACCGGGGAGCTGTTTTTT. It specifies CASGSSGTGELFF.

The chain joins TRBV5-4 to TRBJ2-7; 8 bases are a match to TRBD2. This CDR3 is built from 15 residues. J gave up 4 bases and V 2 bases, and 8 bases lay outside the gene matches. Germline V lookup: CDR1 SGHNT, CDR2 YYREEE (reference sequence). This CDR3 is CASSFEGGGRYEQYF. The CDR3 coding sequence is TGTGCCAGCAGCTTCGAGGGCGGGGGGCGTTACGAGCAGTACTTC.

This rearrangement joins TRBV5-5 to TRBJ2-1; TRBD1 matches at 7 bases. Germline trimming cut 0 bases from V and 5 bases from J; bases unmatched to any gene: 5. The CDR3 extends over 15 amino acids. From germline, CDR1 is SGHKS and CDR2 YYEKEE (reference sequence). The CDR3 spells CASSLDRGQNNEQFF. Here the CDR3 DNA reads TGTGCCAGCAGCTTGGACCGGGGACAGAACAATGAGCAGTTCTTC.

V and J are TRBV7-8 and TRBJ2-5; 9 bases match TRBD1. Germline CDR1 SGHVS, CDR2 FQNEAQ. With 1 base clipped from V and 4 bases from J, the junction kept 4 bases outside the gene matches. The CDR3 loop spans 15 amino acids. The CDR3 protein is CASSLGDRVSETQYF. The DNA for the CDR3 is TGTGCCAGCAGCTTAGGGGACAGGGTATCAGAGACCCAGTACTTC.

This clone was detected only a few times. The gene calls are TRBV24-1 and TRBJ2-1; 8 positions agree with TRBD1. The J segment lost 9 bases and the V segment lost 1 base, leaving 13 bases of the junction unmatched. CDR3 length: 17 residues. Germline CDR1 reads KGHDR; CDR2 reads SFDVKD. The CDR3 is CATSDFGWAGGAGEQFF. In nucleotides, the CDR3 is TGTGCCACCAGTGATTTTGGTTGGGCAGGGGGCGCGGGTGAGCAGTTCTTC.

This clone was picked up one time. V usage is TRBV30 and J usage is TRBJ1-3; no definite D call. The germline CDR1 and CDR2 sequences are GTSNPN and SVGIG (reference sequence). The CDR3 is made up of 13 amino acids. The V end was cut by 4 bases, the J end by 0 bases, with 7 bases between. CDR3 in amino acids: CAWITVSGNTIYF. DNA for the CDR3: TGTGCCTGGATTACAGTCTCTGGAAACACCATATATTTT.

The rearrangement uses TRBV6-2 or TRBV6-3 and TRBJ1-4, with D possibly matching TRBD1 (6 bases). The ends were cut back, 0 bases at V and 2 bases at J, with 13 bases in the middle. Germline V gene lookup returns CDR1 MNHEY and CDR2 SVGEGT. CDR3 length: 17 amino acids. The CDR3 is CASSYSTAGATNEKLFF. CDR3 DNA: TGTGCCAGCAGTTACTCGACGGCGGGGGCGACTAATGAAAAACTGTTTTTT.

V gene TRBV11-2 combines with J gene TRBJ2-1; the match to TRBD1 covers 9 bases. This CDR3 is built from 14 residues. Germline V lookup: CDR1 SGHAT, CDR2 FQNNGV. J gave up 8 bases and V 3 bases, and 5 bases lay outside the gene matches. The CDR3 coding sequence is TGTGCCAGCAGCTTGGGACAGGGAGGCTATGAGCAGTTCTTC. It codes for CASSLGQGGYEQFF.

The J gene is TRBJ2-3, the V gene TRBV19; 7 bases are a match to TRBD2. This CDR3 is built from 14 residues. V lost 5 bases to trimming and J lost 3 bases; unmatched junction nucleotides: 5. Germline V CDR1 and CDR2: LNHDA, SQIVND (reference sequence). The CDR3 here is CASSWGGRTDTQYF. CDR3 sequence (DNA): TGTGCCAGTAGTTGGGGGGGGAGGACAGATACGCAGTATTTT.

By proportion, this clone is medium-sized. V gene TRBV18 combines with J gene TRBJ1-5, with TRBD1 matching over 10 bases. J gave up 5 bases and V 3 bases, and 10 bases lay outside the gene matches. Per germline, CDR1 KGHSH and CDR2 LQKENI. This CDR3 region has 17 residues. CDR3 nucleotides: TGTGCCAGCTCACCGATTCGACAGGGGGCAAGGGATCAGCCCCAGCATTTT. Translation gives CASSPIRQGARDQPQHF. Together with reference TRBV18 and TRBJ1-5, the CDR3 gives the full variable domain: NAGVMQNPRHLVRRRGQEARLRCSPMKGHSHVYWYRQLPEEGLKFMVYLQKENIIDESGMPKERFSAEFPKEGPSILRIQQVVRGDSAAYFCASSPIRQGARDQPQHFGDGTRLSIL.

The CDR3 reads CASSPGQLPSTEAFF. The CDR3 coding sequence is TGTGCCAGCTCCCCTGGACAGCTTCCATCCACTGAAGCTTTCTTT. The chain carries TRBV18 and TRBJ1-1, with TRBD1 as a possible D gene (6 bases). The CDR3 is 15 amino acids. Trimming took 6 bases from V and 4 from J, leaving 18 bases between them. Germline CDR1 KGHSH, CDR2 LQKENI.

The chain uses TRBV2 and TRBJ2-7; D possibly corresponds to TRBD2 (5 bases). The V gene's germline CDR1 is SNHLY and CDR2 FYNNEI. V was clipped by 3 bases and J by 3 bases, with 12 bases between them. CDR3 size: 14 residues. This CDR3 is CASSEGVASYEQYF. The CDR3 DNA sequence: TGTGCCAGCAGTGAGGGAGTGGCCAGCTACGAGCAGTACTTC. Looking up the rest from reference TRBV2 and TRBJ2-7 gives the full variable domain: EPEVTQTPSHQVTQMGQEVILRCVPISNHLYFYWYRQILGQKVEFLVSFYNNEISEKSEIFDDQFSVERPDGSNFTLKIRSTKLEDSAMYFCASSEGVASYEQYFGPGTRLTVT.

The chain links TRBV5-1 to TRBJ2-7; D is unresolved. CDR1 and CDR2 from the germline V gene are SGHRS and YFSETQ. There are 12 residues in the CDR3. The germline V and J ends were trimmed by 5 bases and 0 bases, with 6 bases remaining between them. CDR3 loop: CASRSSSYEQYF. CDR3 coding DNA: TGCGCCAGCAGGTCGTCCTCCTACGAGCAGTACTTC.

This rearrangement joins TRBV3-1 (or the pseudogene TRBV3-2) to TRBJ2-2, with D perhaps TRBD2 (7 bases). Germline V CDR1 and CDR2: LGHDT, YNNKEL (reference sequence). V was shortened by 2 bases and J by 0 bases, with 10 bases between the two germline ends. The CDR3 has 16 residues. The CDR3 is CASSQRGGPNTGELFF. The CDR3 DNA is TGTGCCAGCAGCCAAAGGGGGGGCCCGAACACCGGGGAGCTGTTTTTT.

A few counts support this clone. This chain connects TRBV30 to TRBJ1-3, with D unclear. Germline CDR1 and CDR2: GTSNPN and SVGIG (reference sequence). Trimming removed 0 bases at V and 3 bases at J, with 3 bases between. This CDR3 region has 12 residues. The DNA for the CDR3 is TGTGCCTGGAGTGTACATGGAAACACCATATATTTT. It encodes CAWSVHGNTIYF. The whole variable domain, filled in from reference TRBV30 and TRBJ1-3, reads SQTIHQWPATLVQPVGSPLSLECTVEGTSNPNLYWYRQAAGRGLQLLFYSVGIGQISSEVPQNLSASRPQDRQFILSSKKLLLSDSGFYLCAWSVHGNTIYFGEGSWLTVV.

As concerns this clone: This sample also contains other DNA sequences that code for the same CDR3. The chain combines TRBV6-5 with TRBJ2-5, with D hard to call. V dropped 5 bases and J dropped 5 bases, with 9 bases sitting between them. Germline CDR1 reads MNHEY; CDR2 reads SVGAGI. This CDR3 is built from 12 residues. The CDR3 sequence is CASSQSGETQYF. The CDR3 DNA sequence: TGTGCCAGCAGTCAATCCGGGGAGACCCAGTACTTC.

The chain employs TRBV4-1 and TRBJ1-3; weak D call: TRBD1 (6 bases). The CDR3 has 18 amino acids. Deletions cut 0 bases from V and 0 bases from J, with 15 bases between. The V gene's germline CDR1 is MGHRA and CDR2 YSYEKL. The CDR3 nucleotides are TGCGCCAGCAGCCAAGATGGGGGGGCACCTATCTCTGGAAACACCATATATTTT. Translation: CASSQDGGAPISGNTIYF.

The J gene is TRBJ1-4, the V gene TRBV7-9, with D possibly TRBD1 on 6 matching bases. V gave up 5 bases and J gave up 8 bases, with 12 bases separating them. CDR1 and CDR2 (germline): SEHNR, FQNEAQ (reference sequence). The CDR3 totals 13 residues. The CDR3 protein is CASSRRDTEKLFF. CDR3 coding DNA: TGTGCCAGCAGCCGCCGGGACACCGAAAAACTGTTTTTT.

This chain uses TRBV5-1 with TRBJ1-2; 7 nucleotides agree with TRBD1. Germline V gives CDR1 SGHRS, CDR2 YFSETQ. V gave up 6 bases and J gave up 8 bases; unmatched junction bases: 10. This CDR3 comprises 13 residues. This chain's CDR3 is CASKTGLDGGYTF. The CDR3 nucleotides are TGCGCCAGCAAGACAGGGCTGGACGGAGGCTACACCTTC.